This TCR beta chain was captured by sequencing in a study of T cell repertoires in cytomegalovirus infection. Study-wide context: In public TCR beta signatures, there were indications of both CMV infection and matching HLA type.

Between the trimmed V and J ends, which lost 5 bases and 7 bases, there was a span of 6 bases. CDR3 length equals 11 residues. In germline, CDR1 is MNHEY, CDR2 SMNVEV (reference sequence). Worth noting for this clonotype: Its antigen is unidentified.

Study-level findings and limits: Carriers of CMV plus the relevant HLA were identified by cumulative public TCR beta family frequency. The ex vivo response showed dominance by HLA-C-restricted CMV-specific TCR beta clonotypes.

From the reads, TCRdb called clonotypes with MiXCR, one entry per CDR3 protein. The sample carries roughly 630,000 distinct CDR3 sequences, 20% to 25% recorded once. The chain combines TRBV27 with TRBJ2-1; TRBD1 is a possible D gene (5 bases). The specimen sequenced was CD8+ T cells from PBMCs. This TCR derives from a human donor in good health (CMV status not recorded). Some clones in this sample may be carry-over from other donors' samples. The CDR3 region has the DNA TGTGCCAGCAGTAAGGGGAATGAGCAGTTCTTC. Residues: CASSKGNEQFF.